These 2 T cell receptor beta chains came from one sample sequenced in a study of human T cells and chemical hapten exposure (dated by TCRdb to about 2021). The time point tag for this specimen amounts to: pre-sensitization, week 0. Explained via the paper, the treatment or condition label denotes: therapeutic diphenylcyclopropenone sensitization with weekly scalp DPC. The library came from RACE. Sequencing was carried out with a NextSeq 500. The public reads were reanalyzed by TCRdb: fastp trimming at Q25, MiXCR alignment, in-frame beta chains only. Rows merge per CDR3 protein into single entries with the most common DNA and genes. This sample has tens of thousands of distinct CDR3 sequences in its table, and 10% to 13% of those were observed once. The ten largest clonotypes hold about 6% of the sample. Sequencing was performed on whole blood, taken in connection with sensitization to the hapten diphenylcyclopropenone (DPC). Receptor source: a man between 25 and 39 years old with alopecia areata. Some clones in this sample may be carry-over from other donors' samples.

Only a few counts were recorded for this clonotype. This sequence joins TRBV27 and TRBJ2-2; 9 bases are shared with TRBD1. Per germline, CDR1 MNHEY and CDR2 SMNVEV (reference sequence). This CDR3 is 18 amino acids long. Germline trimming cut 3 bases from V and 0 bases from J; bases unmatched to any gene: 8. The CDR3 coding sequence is TGTGCCAGCAGTTTGGGGACAGGGATTTTGCCGAACACCGGGGAGCTGTTTTTT. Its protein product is CASSLGTGILPNTGELFF.

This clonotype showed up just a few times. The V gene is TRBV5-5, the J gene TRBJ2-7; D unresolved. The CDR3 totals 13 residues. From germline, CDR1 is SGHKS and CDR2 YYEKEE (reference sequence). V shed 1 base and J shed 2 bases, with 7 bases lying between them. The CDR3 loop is CASSLFATYEQYV. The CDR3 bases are TGTGCCAGCAGCTTGTTTGCCACCTACGAGCAGTACGTC.